This TCR beta chain was sequenced in a study of OX40 agonist ivuxolimab in advanced cancers. The repertoire was sequenced with immunoSEQ multiplex PCR; TCRdb's copy has only in-frame clones and lacks some. There are more than 80,000 clones in the sample; approximately 87% occur only once, and around 1.6% lies in the top ten. Germline-derived CDR1 and CDR2 are SGHRS and YFSETQ. The CDR3 loop spans 14 amino acids. V shed 4 bases and J shed 8 bases, with 16 bases lying between them. The study's findings and limits: Partial responders at 0.1-3.0 mg/kg had among the lowest clonal expansion.

Worth noting for this clone: The target antigen is unknown.

This TCR was sampled from an adult with an advanced solid tumor such as melanoma, head and neck, liver or kidney cancer. The genes are TRBV5-1 and TRBJ2-1; tentatively, D is TRBD1 or TRBD2 (5 bases each). This specimen consisted of CD4+ or CD8+ T cells sorted from blood, obtained in a trial of the OX40 agonist ivuxolimab. CDR3 region: CASSASGAFHEQFF. CDR3 DNA sequence: TGCGCCAGCAGCGCGTCCGGGGCCTTCCATGAGCAGTTCTTC.